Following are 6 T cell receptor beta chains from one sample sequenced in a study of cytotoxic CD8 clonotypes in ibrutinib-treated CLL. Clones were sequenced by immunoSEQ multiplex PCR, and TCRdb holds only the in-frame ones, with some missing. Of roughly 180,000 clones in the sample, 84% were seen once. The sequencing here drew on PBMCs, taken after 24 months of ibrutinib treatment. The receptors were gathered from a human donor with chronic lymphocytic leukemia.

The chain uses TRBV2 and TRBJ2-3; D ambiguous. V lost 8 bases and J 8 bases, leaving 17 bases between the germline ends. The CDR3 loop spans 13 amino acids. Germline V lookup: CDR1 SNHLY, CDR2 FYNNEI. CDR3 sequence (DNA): TGTGCCAGCCGACCCGAGGTACGCGGTACGCAGTATTTT. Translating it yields CASRPEVRGTQYF.

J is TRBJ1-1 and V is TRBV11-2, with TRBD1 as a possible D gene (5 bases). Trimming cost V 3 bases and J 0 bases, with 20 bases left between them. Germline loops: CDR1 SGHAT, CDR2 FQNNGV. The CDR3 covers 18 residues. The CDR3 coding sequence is TGTGCCAGCAGCTTGGGCCGCGGGACGGCAATCATGAACACTGAAGCTTTCTTT. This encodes CASSLGRGTAIMNTEAFF.

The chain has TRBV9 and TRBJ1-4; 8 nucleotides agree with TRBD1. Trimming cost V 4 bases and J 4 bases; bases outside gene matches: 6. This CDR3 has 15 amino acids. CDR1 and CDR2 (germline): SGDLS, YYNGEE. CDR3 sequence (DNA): TGTGCCAGCAGCATCGGGACAGGTCTTAATGAAAAACTGTTTTTT. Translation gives CASSIGTGLNEKLFF.

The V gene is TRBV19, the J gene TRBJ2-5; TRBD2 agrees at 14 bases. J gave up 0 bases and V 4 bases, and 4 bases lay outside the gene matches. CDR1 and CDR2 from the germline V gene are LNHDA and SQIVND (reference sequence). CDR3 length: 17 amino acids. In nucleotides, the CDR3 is TGTGCCAGTAGTAACGGACTAGCGGGAGGATACCAAGAGACCCAGTACTTC. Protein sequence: CASSNGLAGGYQETQYF.

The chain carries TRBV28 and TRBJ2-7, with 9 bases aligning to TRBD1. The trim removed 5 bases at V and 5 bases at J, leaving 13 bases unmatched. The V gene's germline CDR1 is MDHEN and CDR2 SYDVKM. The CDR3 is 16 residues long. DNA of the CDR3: TGTGCCAGCAGTCTAACCCCGGACAGGGGTTATGACGAGCAGTACTTC. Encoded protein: CASSLTPDRGYDEQYF. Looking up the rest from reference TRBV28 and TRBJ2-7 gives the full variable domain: DVKVTQSSRYLVKRTGEKVFLECVQDMDHENMFWYRQDPGLGLRLIYFSYDVKMKEKGDIPEGYSVSREKKERFSLILESASTNQTSMYLCASSLTPDRGYDEQYFGPGTRLTVT.

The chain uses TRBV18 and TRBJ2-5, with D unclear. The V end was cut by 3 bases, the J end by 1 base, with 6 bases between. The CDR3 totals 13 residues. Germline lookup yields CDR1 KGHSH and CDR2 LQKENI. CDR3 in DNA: TGTGCCAGCTCACCCCCTCTCCAAGAGACCCAGTACTTC. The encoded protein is CASSPPLQETQYF. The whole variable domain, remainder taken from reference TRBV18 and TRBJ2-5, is NAGVMQNPRHLVRRRGQEARLRCSPMKGHSHVYWYRQLPEEGLKFMVYLQKENIIDESGMPKERFSAEFPKEGPSILRIQQVVRGDSAAYFCASSPPLQETQYFGPGTRLLVL.